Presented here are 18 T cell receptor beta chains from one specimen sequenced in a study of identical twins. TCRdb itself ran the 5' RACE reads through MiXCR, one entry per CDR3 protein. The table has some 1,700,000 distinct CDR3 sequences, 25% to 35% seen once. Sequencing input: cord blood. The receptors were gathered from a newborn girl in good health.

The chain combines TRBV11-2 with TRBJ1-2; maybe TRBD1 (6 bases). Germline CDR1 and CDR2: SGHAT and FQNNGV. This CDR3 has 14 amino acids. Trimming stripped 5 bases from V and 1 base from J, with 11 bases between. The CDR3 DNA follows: TGTGCCAGCAGCCACCCCAGGGGTAACTATGGCTACACCTTC. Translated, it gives CASSHPRGNYGYTF.

CDR3 region: CASRGSKRETQYF. In DNA, the CDR3 is TGTGCCAGCAGGGGTAGTAAGAGGGAGACCCAGTACTTC. This chain connects TRBV28 to TRBJ2-5; D is ambiguous. The length of the CDR3 is 13 residues. CDR1 MDHEN and CDR2 SYDVKM come from the germline V gene. Trimming pared 6 bases from V and 5 bases from J, leaving 13 bases between.

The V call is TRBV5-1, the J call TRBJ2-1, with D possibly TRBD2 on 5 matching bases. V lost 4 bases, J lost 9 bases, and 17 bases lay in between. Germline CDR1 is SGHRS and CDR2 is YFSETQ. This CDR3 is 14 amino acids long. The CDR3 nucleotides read TGCGCCAGCAGCGGAGGAACTAGTACCGGTGAGCAGTTCTTC. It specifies CASSGGTSTGEQFF.

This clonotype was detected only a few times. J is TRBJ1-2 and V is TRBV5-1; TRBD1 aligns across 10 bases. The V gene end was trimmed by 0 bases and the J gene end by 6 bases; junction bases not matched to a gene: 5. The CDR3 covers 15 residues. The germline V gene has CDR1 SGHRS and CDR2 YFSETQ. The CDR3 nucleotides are TGCGCCAGCAGCTTGGTCTCCGGGACAGGGGATGGCTACACCTTC. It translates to CASSLVSGTGDGYTF.

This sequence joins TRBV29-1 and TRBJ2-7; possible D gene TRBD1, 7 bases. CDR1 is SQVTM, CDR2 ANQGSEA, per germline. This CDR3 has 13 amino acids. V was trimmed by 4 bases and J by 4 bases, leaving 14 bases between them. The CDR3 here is CSVVGGRGYEQYF. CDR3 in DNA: TGCAGCGTTGTCGGGGGCAGGGGGTACGAGCAGTACTTC.

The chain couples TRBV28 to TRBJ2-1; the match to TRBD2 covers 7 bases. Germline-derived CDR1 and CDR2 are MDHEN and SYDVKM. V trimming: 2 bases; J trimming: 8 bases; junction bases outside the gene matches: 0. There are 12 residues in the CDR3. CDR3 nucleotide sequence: TGTGCCAGCAGTTTACGGGAGGATGAGCAGTTCTTC. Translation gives CASSLREDEQFF.

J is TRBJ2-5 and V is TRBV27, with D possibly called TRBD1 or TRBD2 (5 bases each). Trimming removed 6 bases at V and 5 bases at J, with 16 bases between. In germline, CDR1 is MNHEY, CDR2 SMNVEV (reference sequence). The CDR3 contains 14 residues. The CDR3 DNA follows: TGTGCCAGCAGAAAACTTGGGGGACGGGAGACCCAGTACTTC. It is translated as CASRKLGGRETQYF.

CDR3 region: CASSRGQGEGYTF. Here the CDR3 DNA reads TGTGCCAGCAGCCGGGGACAGGGTGAAGGCTACACCTTC. The V gene is TRBV5-4, the J gene TRBJ1-2; 9 bases are shared with TRBD1. V trimming: 4 bases; J trimming: 8 bases; junction bases outside the gene matches: 6. This CDR3 contains 13 residues. Germline CDR1 reads SGHNT; CDR2 reads YYREEE (reference sequence).

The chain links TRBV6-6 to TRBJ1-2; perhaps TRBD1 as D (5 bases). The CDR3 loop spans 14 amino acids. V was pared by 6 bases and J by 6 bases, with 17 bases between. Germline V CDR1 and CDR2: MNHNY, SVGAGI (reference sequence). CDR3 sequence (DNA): TGTGCCAGCAGCCGAGACAGTGGGTGGAATGGCTACACCTTC. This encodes CASSRDSGWNGYTF.

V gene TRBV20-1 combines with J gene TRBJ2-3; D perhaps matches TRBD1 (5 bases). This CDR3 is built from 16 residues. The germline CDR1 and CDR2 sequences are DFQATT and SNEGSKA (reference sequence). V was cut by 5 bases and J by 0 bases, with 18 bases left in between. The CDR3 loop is CSAPPQGILSTDTQYF. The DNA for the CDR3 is TGCAGTGCTCCCCCCCAGGGAATCCTTAGCACAGATACGCAGTATTTT.

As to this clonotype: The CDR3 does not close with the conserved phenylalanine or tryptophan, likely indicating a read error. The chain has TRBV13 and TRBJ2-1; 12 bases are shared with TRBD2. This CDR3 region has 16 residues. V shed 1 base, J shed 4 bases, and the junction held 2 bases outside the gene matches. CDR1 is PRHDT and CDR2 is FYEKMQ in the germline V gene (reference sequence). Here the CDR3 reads CASSLEGLAGYNEQFL. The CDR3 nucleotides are TGTGCCAGCAGCTTAGAGGGACTAGCGGGTTACAATGAGCAGTTCTTA.

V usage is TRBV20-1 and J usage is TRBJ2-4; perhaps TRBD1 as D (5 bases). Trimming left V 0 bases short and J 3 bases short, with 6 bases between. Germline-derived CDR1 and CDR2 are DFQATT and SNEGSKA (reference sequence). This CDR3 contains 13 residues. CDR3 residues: CSARDDSKNIQYF. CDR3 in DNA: TGCAGTGCTAGAGACGACAGCAAAAACATTCAGTACTTC.

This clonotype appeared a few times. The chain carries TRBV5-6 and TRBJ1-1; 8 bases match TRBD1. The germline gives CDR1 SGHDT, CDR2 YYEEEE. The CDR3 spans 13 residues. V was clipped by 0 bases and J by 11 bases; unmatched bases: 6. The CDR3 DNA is TGTGCCAGCAGCTTGGCACAGGGGGGCAGGGCTTTCTTT. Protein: CASSLAQGGRAFF.

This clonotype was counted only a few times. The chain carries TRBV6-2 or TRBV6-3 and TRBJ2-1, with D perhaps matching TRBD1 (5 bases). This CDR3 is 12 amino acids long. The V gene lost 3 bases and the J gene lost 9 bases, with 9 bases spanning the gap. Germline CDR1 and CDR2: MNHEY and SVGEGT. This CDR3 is CASSYLGVEQFF. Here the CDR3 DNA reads TGTGCCAGCAGTTATTTAGGGGTTGAGCAGTTCTTC.

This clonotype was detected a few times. The DNA of the CDR3 is TGTGCCAGCAGCTTGTTCGGGGGCATCTCTGGGGCCAACGTCCTGACTTTC. This sequence encodes CASSLFGGISGANVLTF. The V and J genes are TRBV11-2 and TRBJ2-6; D assignment may be TRBD1 or TRBD2 (6 bases each). CDR3 size: 17 residues. Trimming took 3 bases from V and 0 from J, leaving 12 bases between them. Germline CDR1 and CDR2: SGHAT and FQNNGV.

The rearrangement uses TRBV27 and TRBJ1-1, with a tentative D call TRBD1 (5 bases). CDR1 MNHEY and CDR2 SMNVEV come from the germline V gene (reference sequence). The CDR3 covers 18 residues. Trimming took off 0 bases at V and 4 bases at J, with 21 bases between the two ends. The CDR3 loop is CASSLSGGLGGGSTEAFF. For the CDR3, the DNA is TGTGCCAGCAGTTTATCGGGGGGACTTGGGGGGGGAAGCACTGAAGCTTTCTTT.

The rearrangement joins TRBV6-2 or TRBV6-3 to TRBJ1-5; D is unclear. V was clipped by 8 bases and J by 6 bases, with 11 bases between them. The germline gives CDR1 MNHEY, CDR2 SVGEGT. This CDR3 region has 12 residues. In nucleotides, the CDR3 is TGTGCCAGCGGGTCGTTTAGTCAGCCCCAGCATTTT. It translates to CASGSFSQPQHF.

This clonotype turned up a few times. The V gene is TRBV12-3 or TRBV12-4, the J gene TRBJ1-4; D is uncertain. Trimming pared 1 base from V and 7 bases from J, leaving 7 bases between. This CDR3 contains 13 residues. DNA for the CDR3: TGTGCCAGCAGTTTAGGGTTGCGTGAAAAACTGTTTTTT. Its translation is CASSLGLREKLFF.